Listed below are T cell receptor beta chains from one sample, sequenced in a study of blood T cell repertoires in COVID-19. TCRdb's table, derived via immunoSEQ multiplex PCR, lists solely in-frame clones and lacks some. The data show approximately 200,000 clones, roughly 88% seen once. Specimen: peripheral blood. The origin of the receptors is a woman aged 25-40 years with acute or convalescent COVID-19. Both conserved end residues are part of each CDR3. The D gene is left open where the match is weak.

J gene,D gene,V gene,CDR3 DNA,CDR3 protein
TRBJ2-1,NA,TRBV21-1,TGTGCCACAAGTGAGTTCGACTGGAAGCTAGCGGGAGTTAATGAGCAGTTCTTC,CATSEFDWKLAGVNEQFF
TRBJ1-5,NA,TRBV19,TGTGCCAGTAAGGCTCAGGCAGAGCCCCAGCATTTT,CASKAQAEPQHF
TRBJ1-2,NA,TRBV6-1,TGTGCCAGCAGTGAACGGTACTATGGCTACACCTTC,CASSERYYGYTF
TRBJ2-1,TRBD2,TRBV12-3/TRBV12-4,TGTGCCAGCACCTTTAGCGGGAGCAATGAGCAGTTCTTC,CASTFSGSNEQFF
TRBJ1-6,NA,TRBV9,TGTGCCAGCAGCAGCGGACAGCGGTACTCCTATAATTCACCCCTCCACTTT,CASSSGQRYSYNSPLHF
TRBJ1-2,TRBD1,TRBV3-1/TRBV3-2,TGTGCCAGCAGCTGGGGACAGGGGCCAATTTACTACACCTTC,CASSWGQGPIYYTF
TRBJ2-1,NA,TRBV18,TGTGCCAGCTCCCCACCGGTGGGGCGGGACCTCAATGAGCAGTTCTTC,CASSPPVGRDLNEQFF
TRBJ2-3,NA,TRBV11-2,TGTGCCAGCAGCTCCGGGGATACGCAGTATTTT,CASSSGDTQYF
TRBJ2-7,TRBD1,TRBV2,TGTGCCAGCAGTGATGGGACAGGTGACTACGAGCAGTACTTC,CASSDGTGDYEQYF
TRBJ2-1,NA,TRBV10-1,TGCGCCAGCAGTGACACCGGGGGAGAGGTCGATGAGCAGTTCTTC,CASSDTGGEVDEQFF
TRBJ1-6,NA,TRBV18,TGTGCCAGCTCAGGAGAGCGTAATTCACCCCTCCACTTT,CASSGERNSPLHF